This TCR beta chain emerged from a study of T-cell memory formation after mild COVID-19. CDR3 length: 15 amino acids. The junction had 7 bases not matched to a gene; V was cut back by 8 bases and J by 1 base. Looked up from germline, CDR1 is SNHLY and CDR2 is FYNNEI. TCRdb passed the 5' RACE reads through MiXCR, listing each CDR3 protein once. The table lists 30,000 to 35,000 distinct CDR3 sequences, under 25% of them singletons, with less than 2% in the top ten. The V gene is TRBV2, the J gene TRBJ2-7, with 11 bases matching TRBD2. Specimen: PBMCs or a T cell subset sorted from them (not recorded which). The TCR sequence derives from an adult who had mild COVID-19 (a few samples of this study predate the infection). Cell type and time point are not known. In nucleotides, the CDR3 is TGTGCCAGCTCCCTAGCGGGAGGTTTGTCCTACGAGCAGTACTTC. It encodes CASSLAGGLSYEQYF.